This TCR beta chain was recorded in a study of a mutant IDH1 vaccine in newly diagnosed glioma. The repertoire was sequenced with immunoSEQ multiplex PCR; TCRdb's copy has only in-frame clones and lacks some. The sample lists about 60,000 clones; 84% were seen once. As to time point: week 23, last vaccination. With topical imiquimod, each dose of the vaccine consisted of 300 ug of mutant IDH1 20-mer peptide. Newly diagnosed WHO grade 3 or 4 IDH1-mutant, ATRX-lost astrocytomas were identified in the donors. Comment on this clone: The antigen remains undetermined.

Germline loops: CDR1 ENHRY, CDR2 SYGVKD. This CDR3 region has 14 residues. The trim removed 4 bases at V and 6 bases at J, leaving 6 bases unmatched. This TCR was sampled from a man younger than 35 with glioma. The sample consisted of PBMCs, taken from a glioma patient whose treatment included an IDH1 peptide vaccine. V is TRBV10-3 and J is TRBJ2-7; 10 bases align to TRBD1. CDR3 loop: CAISAGTGASEQYF. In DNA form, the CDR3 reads TGTGCCATCAGTGCCGGGACAGGGGCAAGCGAGCAGTACTTC.